The 14 T cell receptor beta chains presented below share a single source sample, sequenced in a study of cytomegalovirus exposure and HLA in healthy donors. Primers included in the PCR were 60 Vbeta and 13 Jbeta primers. Using immunoSEQ multiplex PCR, the repertoire was profiled, and TCRdb retains in-frame clones only, with some absent. The table records approximately 170,000 clones, under 80% of them present only once. Sequencing used PBMCs. The receptors derive from a female donor in good health and CMV-seronegative.

This chain joins TRBV6-5 and TRBJ2-7; D is uncertain. Per the germline V gene, CDR1 is MNHEY and CDR2 is SVGAGI. This CDR3 has 16 amino acids. V lost 0 bases and J 4 bases, leaving 16 bases between the germline ends. Written as DNA, the CDR3 is TGTGCCAGCAGTTACTCCCTTAAATTTCTCAGTTACGAGCAGTACTTC. Encoded protein: CASSYSLKFLSYEQYF.

This clone was picked up a small number of times. A read error may account for a junction end that differs from germline. The chain recombines TRBV20-1 with TRBJ1-1, with 8 bases matching TRBD1. This CDR3 has 11 amino acids. Germline V CDR1 and CDR2: DFQATT, SNEGSKA (reference sequence). The CDR3: CSRGRGTEAFF. The CDR3 region has the DNA TGTTCCAGGGGGCGCGGCACTGAAGCTTTCTTT.

This clone occurred once. The CDR3 DNA is TGCGCCAGCAGCACAGACAGGGGGTCCTACAATGAGCAGTTCTTC. Its translation: CASSTDRGSYNEQFF. This chain connects TRBV5-1 to TRBJ2-1, with TRBD1 matching over 9 bases. With 4 bases clipped from V and 1 base from J, the junction kept 3 bases outside the gene matches. CDR3 length: 15 amino acids. CDR1 is SGHRS and CDR2 is YFSETQ in the germline V gene.

The gene calls are TRBV4-1 and TRBJ2-2, with D uncertain. V lost 0 bases and J lost 5, with 10 bases in between. Germline CDR1 and CDR2: MGHRA and YSYEKL. This CDR3 spans 15 amino acids. This CDR3 reads CASSQEDTGTGELFF. The CDR3 DNA sequence: TGCGCCAGCAGCCAAGAAGATACGGGTACCGGGGAGCTGTTTTTT.

The V and J genes are TRBV6-6 and TRBJ1-6; a possible D gene is TRBD1 (6 bases). The CDR3 totals 14 residues. Germline CDR1 is MNHNY and CDR2 is SVGAGI (reference sequence). V was pared by 4 bases and J by 7 bases, with 11 bases between. CDR3 DNA sequence: TGTGCCAGCAGTTCAACAGGGTTAAATTCACCCCTCCACTTT. It is translated as CASSSTGLNSPLHF.

The chain couples TRBV28 to TRBJ1-2; 7 bases line up with TRBD1. Germline CDR1 reads MDHEN; CDR2 reads SYDVKM. The CDR3 is 16 residues long. J was trimmed by 2 bases and V by 1 base; bases with no gene match: 7. Here the CDR3 reads CASSLLPEGANYGYTF. Written as DNA, the CDR3 is TGTGCCAGCAGTTTATTACCTGAGGGGGCGAACTATGGCTACACCTTC.

This chain connects TRBV27 to TRBJ2-7; D gene unclear. The germline V gene encodes CDR1 MNHEY and CDR2 SMNVEV (reference sequence). The CDR3 runs to 13 residues. Trimming took off 3 bases at V and 7 bases at J, with 13 bases between the two ends. For the CDR3, the DNA is TGTGCCAGCAGTTTCTCCCCCCCTCGGGAGCAGTACTTC. This sequence encodes CASSFSPPREQYF.

The chain is built from TRBV7-2 and TRBJ1-1, with D tentatively TRBD1 (6 bases). The CDR3 loop spans 13 amino acids. The V gene lost 2 bases and the J gene lost 6 bases, with 10 bases spanning the gap. Germline assignment: CDR1 SGHTA and CDR2 FQGNSA. The CDR3 here is CASSLWGGSEAFF. In nucleotides, the CDR3 is TGTGCCAGCAGCTTATGGGGGGGCTCTGAAGCTTTCTTT.

CDR3 DNA: TGTGCCAGCAGTTTCGACAGGGGAAGGGATACGCAGTATTTT. Residues: CASSFDRGRDTQYF. V usage is TRBV6-5 and J usage is TRBJ2-3; TRBD1 agrees at 8 bases. This CDR3 has 14 amino acids. The V gene's germline CDR1 is MNHEY and CDR2 SVGAGI. Trimming took 4 bases from V and 6 from J; bases not matched to a gene: 6.

The V call is TRBV7-8, the J call TRBJ2-3; maybe TRBD2 (5 bases). The CDR3 contains 16 residues. V lost 1 base, J lost 4 bases, and 15 bases lay in between. Germline-derived CDR1 and CDR2 are SGHVS and FQNEAQ. This CDR3 is CASSLEEEHRADTQYF. The DNA of the CDR3 is TGTGCCAGCAGCTTAGAGGAGGAGCACCGGGCAGATACGCAGTATTTT.

The J gene is TRBJ1-2, the V gene TRBV7-9, with D uncertain. This CDR3 is built from 13 residues. Trimming took 2 bases from V and 4 from J, leaving 8 bases between them. Germline CDR1 and CDR2: SEHNR and FQNEAQ (reference sequence). CDR3 sequence: CASSLMTPYGYTF. In DNA form, the CDR3 reads TGTGCCAGCAGCTTAATGACACCCTATGGCTACACCTTC.

This clone was seen once. The gene calls are TRBV7-2 and TRBJ2-7; D is unclear. Looked up from germline, CDR1 is SGHTA and CDR2 is FQGNSA. Trimming pared 3 bases from V and 9 bases from J, leaving 15 bases between. The CDR3 has 13 residues. DNA for the CDR3: TGTGCCAGCAGCTTTTCTACGGAGACTGTGCAGTACTTC. It translates to CASSFSTETVQYF.

This sequence joins TRBV6-5 and TRBJ2-2; perhaps TRBD2 as D (6 bases). CDR1 MNHEY and CDR2 SVGAGI come from the germline V gene. The CDR3 totals 13 residues. Trimming left V 0 bases short and J 10 bases short, with 9 bases between. This chain's CDR3 is CASSYSTGEELFF. The CDR3 DNA reads as TGTGCCAGCAGTTACTCGACGGGAGAGGAGCTGTTTTTT.

This clone has just a few counts. J is TRBJ2-1 and V is TRBV29-1, with D unclear. The CDR3 extends over 11 amino acids. The germline gives CDR1 SQVTM, CDR2 ANQGSEA. The V end lost 3 bases, the J end lost 3 bases, and 3 bases lay between the germline ends. The CDR3 sequence: CSVDSYNEQFF. Written as DNA, the CDR3 is TGCAGCGTTGATAGCTACAATGAGCAGTTCTTC.